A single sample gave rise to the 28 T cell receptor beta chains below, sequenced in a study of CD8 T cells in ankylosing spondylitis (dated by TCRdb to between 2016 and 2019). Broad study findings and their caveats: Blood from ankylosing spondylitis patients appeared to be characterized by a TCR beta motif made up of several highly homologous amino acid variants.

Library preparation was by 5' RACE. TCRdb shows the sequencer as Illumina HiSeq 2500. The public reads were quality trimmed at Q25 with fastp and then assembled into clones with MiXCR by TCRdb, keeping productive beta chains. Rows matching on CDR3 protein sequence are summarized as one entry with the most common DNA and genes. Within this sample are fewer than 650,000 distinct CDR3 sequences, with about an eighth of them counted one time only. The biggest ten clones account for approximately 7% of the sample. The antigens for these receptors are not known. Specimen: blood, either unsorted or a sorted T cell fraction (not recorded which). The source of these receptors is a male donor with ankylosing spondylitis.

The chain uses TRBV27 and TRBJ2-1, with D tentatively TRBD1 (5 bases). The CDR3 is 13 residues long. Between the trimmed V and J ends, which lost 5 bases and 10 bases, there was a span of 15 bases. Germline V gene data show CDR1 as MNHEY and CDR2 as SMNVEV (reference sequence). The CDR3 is CASSPRQGEEQFF. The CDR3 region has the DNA TGTGCCAGCAGTCCCCGGCAGGGCGAAGAGCAGTTCTTC.

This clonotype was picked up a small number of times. CDR3 sequence (DNA): TGTGCCAGCAGCTTTAACGGGAGGGCACATGAGCAGTTCTTC. This translates into CASSFNGRAHEQFF. This sequence joins TRBV7-2 and TRBJ2-1; the match to TRBD2 covers 8 bases. This CDR3 is built from 14 residues. Losses at the gene ends were 3 bases for V and 8 bases for J; bases not matched to a gene: 6. CDR1 is SGHTA, CDR2 FQGNSA, per germline.

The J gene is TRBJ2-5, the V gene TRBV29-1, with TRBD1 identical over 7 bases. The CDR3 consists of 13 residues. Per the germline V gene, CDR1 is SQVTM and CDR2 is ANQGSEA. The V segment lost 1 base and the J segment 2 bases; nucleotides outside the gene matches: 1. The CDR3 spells CSVEGRGQETQYF. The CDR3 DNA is TGCAGCGTTGAAGGCAGGGGGCAAGAGACCCAGTACTTC.

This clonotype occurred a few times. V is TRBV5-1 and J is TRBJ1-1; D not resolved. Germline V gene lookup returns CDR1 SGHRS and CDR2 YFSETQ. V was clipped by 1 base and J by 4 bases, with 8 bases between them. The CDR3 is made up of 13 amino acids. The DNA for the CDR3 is TGCGCCAGCAGCTTGAATCCGGGCACTGAAGCTTTCTTT. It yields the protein CASSLNPGTEAFF. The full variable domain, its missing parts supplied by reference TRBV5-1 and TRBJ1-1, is KAGVTQTPRYLIKTRGQQVTLSCSPISGHRSVSWYQQTPGQGLQFLFEYFSETQRNKGNFPGRFSGRQFSNSRSEMNVSTLELGDSALYLCASSLNPGTEAFFGQGTRLTVV.

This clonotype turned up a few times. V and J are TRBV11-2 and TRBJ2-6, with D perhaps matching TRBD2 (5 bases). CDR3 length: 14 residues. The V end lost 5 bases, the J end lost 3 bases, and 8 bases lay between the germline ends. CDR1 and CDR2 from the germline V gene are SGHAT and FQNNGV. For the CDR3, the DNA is TGTGCCAGCAGCCCCCGGGGTGGGGCCAACGTCCTGACTTTC. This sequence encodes CASSPRGGANVLTF.

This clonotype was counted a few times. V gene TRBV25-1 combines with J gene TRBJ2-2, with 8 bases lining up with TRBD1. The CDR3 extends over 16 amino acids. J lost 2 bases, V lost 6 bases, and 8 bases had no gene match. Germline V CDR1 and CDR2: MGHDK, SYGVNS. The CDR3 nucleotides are TGTGCCAGCAGCGTGACCGGGACAGGAAACACCGGGGAGCTGTTTTTT. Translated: CASSVTGTGNTGELFF.

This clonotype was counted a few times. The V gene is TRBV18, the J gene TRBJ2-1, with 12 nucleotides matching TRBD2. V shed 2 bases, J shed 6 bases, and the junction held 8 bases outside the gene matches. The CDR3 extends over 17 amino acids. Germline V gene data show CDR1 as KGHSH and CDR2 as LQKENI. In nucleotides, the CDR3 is TGTGCCAGCTCACCAAGAACTAGCGGGAGGAGAAGCAATGAGCAGTTCTTC. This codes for CASSPRTSGRRSNEQFF.

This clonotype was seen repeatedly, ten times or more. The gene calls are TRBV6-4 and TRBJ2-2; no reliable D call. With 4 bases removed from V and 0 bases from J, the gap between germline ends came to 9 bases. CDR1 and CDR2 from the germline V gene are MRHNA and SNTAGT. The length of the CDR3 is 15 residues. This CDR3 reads CASSVGHTNTGELFF. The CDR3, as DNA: TGTGCCAGCAGTGTTGGTCATACGAACACCGGGGAGCTGTTTTTT.

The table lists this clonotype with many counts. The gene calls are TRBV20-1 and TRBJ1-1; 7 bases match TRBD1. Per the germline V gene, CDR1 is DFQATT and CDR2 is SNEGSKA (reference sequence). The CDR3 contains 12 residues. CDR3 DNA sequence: TGCAGGACCGAGGGGGCCAACACTGAAGCTTTCTTT. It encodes CRTEGANTEAFF.

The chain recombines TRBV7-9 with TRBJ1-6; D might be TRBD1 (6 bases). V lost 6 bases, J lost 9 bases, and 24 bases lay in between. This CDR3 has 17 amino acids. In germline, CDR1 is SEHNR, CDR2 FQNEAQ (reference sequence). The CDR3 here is CASSSLGTGRGSSPLHF. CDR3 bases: TGTGCCAGCAGTTCATTAGGAACTGGCAGGGGTTCTTCACCCCTCCACTTT.

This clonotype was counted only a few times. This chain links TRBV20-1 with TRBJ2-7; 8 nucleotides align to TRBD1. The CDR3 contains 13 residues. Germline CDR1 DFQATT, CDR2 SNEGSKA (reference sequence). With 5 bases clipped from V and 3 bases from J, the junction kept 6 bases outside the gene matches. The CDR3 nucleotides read TGCAGTGCTTCCCCGGGACAGGACTACGAGCAGTACTTC. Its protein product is CSASPGQDYEQYF.

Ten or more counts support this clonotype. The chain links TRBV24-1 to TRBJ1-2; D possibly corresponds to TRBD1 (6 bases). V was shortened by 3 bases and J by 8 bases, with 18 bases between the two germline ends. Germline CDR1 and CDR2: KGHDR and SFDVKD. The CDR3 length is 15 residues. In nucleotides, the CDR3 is TGTGCCACCAGTGATCCAGAACGGACAGAGGAGGGCTACACCTTC. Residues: CATSDPERTEEGYTF.

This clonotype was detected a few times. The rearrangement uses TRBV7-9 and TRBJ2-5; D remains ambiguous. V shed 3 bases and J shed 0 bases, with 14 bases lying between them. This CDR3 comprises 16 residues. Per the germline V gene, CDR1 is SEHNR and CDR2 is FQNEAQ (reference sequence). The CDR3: CASSLTFQTHQETQYF. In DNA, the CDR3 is TGTGCCAGCAGCTTGACGTTCCAAACACACCAAGAGACCCAGTACTTC.

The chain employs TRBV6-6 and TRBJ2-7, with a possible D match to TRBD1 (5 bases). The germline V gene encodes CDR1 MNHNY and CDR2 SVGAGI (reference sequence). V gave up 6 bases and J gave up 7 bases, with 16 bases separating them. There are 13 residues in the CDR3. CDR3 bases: TGTGCCAGCAGGAGACAGAGAATGGAAGAGCAGTACGTC. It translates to CASRRQRMEEQYV.

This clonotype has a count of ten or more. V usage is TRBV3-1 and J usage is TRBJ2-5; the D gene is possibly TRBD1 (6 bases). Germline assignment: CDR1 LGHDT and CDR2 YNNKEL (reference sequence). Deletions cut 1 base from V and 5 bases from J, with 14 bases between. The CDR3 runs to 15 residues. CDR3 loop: CASSQGSGAGETQYF. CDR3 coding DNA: TGTGCCAGCAGCCAAGGCTCAGGGGCGGGCGAGACCCAGTACTTC.

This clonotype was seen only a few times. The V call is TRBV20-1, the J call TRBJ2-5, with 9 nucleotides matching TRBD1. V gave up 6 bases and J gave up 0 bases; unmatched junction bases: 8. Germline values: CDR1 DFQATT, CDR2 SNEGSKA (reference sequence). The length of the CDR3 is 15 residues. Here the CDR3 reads CSASSGTGYQETQYF. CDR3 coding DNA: TGCAGTGCCAGTTCCGGGACAGGGTACCAAGAGACCCAGTACTTC.

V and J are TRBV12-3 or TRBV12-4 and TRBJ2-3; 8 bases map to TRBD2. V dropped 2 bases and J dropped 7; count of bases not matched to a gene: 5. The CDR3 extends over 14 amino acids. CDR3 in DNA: TGTGCCAGCAGTTTAACGGGAGGGGGGCATACGCAGTATTTT. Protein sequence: CASSLTGGGHTQYF.

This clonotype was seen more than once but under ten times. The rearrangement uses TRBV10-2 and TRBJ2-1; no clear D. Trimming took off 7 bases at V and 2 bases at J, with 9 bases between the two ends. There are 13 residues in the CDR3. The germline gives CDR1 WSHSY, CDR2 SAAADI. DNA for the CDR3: TGCGCCAGCACCTACCTTACCTACAATGAGCAGTTCTTC. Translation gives CASTYLTYNEQFF.

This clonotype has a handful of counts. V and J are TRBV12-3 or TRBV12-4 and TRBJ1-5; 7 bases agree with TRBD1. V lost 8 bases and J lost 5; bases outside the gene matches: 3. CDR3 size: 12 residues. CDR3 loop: CASQGGYQPQHF. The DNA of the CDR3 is TGTGCCAGCCAGGGGGGTTATCAGCCCCAGCATTTT.

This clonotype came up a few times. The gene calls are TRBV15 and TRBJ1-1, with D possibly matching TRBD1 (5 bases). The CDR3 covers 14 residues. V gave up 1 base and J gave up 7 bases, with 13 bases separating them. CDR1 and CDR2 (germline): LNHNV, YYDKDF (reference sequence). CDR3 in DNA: TGTGCCACCAGCAGAGGGGGGTCCCAGGTTGAAGCTTTCTTT. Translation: CATSRGGSQVEAFF.

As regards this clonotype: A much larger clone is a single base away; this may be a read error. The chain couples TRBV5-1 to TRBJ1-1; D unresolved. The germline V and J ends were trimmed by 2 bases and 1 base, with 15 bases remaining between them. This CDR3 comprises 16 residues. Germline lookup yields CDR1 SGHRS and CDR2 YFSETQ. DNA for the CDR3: TGCGCCAGCAGCTTTAGACCAGCCACTACGAACACTGAAGCTTTCTTT. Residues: CASSFRPATTNTEAFF. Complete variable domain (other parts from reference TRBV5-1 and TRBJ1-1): KAGVTQTPRYLIKTRGQQVTLSCSPISGHRSVSWYQQTPGQGLQFLFEYFSETQRNKGNFPGRFSGRQFSNSRSEMNVSTLELGDSALYLCASSFRPATTNTEAFFGQGTRLTVV.

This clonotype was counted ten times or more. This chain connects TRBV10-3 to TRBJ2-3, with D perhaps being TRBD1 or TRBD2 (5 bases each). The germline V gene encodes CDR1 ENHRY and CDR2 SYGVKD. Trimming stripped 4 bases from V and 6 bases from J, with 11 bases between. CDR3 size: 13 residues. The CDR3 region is CAISGGAEDTQYF. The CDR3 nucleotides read TGTGCCATCAGTGGAGGGGCGGAGGATACGCAGTATTTT.

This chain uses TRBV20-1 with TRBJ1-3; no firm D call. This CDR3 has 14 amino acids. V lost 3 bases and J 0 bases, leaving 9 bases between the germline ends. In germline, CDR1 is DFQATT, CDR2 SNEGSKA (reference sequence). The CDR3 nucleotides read TGCAGTGCTAGTGCAGAGAGCTCTGGAAACACCATATATTTT. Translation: CSASAESSGNTIYF.

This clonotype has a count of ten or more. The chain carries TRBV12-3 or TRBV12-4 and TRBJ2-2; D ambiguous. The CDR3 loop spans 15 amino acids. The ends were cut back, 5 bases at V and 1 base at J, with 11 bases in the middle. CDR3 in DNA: TGTGCCAGCAGTGCAACGGTCGGGAACACCGGGGAGCTGTTTTTT. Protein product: CASSATVGNTGELFF.

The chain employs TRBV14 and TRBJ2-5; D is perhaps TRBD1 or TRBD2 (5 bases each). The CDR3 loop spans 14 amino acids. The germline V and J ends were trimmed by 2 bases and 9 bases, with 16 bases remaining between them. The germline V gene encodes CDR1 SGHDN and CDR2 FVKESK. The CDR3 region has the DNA TGTGCCAGCAGCCAACCCGGGGCTGTTCCTTCCCAGTACTTC. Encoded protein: CASSQPGAVPSQYF.

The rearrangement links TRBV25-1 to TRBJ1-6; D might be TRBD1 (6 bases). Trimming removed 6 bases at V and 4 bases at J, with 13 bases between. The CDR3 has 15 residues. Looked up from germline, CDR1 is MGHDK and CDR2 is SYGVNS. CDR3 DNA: TGTGCCAGCAGCCAGGGGTCAGGGTATAATTCACCCCTCCACTTT. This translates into CASSQGSGYNSPLHF.

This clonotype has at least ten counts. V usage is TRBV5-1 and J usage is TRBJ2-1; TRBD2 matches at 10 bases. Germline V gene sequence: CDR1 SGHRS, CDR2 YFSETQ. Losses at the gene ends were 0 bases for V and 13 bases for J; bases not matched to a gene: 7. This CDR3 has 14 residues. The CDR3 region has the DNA TGCGCCAGCAGCTTGGGGGTAGCGGGAGGTGATCAGTTCTTC. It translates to CASSLGVAGGDQFF.

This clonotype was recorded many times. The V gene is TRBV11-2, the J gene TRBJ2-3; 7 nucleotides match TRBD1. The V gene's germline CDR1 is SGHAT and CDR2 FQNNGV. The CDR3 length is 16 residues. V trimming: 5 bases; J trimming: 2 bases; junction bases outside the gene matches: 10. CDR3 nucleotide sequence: TGTGCCAGCAGCCAAACTCGGGGACAGTACACAGATACGCAGTATTTT. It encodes CASSQTRGQYTDTQYF.